This TCR beta chain comes out of a study of T cells in Graves' hyperthyroidism and ophthalmopathy. Whole-study results and caveats: In the analysis, a 13 V-J model separated ophthalmopathy from stable hyperthyroidism.

Many counts were recorded for this clonotype. The antigen is not known. From RNA transcripts, TCR beta CDR3 regions were amplified. HTBI primers were employed in a first-round RT-PCR of the TCR CDR3. TCRdb processed the multiplex PCR reads anew with MiXCR; each CDR3 protein has one entry. This sample has a few hundred thousand distinct CDR3 sequences; approximately 17% occur once, and the top ten carry 40% to 45%. Sequenced input: blood. The TCR sequence derives from a young man with Graves' ophthalmopathy.

The CDR3: CATRGQGKSMGISNYGYTF. DNA for the CDR3: TGTGCCACCCGGGGACAGGGGAAGAGTATGGGGATCTCTAACTATGGCTACACCTTC. J is TRBJ1-2 and V is TRBV15; 10 bases agree with TRBD1. Germline V CDR1 and CDR2: LNHNV, YYDKDF (reference sequence). Losses at the gene ends were 8 bases for V and 0 bases for J; bases not matched to a gene: 18. This CDR3 comprises 19 residues.